These T cell receptor beta chains were read from a single sample in a study of blood T cell repertoires in COVID-19. Using immunoSEQ multiplex PCR, the repertoire was profiled, and TCRdb retains in-frame clones only, with some absent. In the table there are approximately 110,000 clones, under 80% of which are singletons. Sequencing used peripheral blood. The source of these receptors is a woman in her 70s with acute or convalescent COVID-19. CDR3s include the opening cysteine and the closing phenylalanine or tryptophan. Fields, in order: J gene, D gene, clone size, V gene, CDR3 protein, CDR3 DNA. The D gene is left open where the match is weak. Only part of the rows carry a size: once, few, many, or a class if the clone is expanded.

TRBJ1-2	NA	few	TRBV18	CASSPSRGDYGYTF	TGTGCCAGCTCACCGTCCAGGGGAGACTATGGCTACACCTTC
TRBJ1-2	NA	NA	TRBV30	CAWSRGTADNYGYTF	TGTGCCTGGAGTAGGGGGACGGCTGATAACTATGGCTACACCTTC
TRBJ1-3	NA	NA	TRBV13	CASSRNAAVNTIYF	TGTGCCAGCAGCCGCAATGCGGCGGTGAACACCATATATTTT
TRBJ2-7	TRBD1	NA	TRBV14	CASSPRQGRYEQYF	TGTGCCAGCAGCCCCCGACAGGGGAGATACGAGCAGTACTTC
TRBJ1-5	NA	NA	TRBV9	CASSVGLGGSTEPQHF	TGTGCCAGCAGCGTGGGACTGGGAGGTAGCACGGAGCCCCAGCATTTT
TRBJ2-2	NA	NA	TRBV18	CASSPEQGRTGELFF	TGTGCCAGCTCACCAGAACAGGGTCGAACCGGGGAGCTGTTTTTT
TRBJ1-2	TRBD1	NA	TRBV29-1	CSVGSGTGGSYGYTF	TGCAGCGTTGGTTCCGGGACAGGTGGATCATATGGCTACACCTTC
TRBJ2-7	NA	NA	TRBV28	CASSLGGPTYEQYF	TGTGCCAGCAGTCTGGGGGGACCTACCTACGAGCAGTACTTC
TRBJ1-6	NA	once	TRBV3-1/TRBV3-2	CASSQVSGKSPFNSPLHF	TGTGCCAGCAGCCAAGTATCAGGAAAATCCCCCTTTAATTCACCCCTCCACTTT
TRBJ1-1	NA	NA	TRBV10-2	CASSESRASTEAFF	TGCGCCAGCAGTGAGTCGAGGGCGAGCACTGAAGCTTTCTTT
TRBJ2-2	TRBD1	NA	TRBV2	CASSAPGQGAGELFF	TGTGCCAGCAGCGCACCGGGACAGGGGGCCGGGGAGCTGTTTTTT
TRBJ2-3	NA	NA	TRBV25-1	CASSGFLGTTTDTQYF	TGTGCCAGCAGTGGTTTCCTCGGGACAACCACAGATACGCAGTATTTT
TRBJ1-2	TRBD1	NA	TRBV6-1	CASSDDRVGGYTF	TGTGCCAGCAGCGACGACAGGGTCGGAGGCTACACCTTC
TRBJ2-7	TRBD2	NA	TRBV10-3	CAIRSGGTYEQYF	TGTGCCATCAGGAGCGGGGGAACCTACGAGCAGTACTTC
TRBJ2-3	NA	NA	TRBV29-1	CSGIGQNTDTQYF	TGCAGCGGTATCGGACAGAACACAGATACGCAGTATTTT
TRBJ2-2	TRBD1	few	TRBV19	CASKGETGQGSPTNTGELFF	TGTGCCAGCAAAGGGGAAACGGGACAGGGGTCACCCACGAACACCGGGGAGCTGTTTTTT
TRBJ1-1	NA	many	TRBV13	CASSHGGTEAFF	TGTGCCAGCAGCCACGGTGGTACTGAAGCTTTCTTT
TRBJ1-4	TRBD1	NA	TRBV5-1	CASRTGDEKLFF	TGCGCCAGTAGGACAGGGGACGAAAAACTGTTTTTT
TRBJ2-7	NA	NA	TRBV5-1	CASSAGTFYGQYF	TGCGCCAGCAGCGCCGGGACTTTTTACGGGCAGTACTTC
TRBJ1-1	NA	NA	TRBV5-1	CTSRDPRNLNTEAFF	TGCACCTCGCGGGACCCAAGGAACCTGAACACTGAAGCTTTCTTT